These 23 T cell receptor beta chains share one sample of origin, sequenced in a study of blood T cell repertoires in COVID-19 (dated by TCRdb to 2020 to 2022). Library preparation used the immunoSEQ multiplex PCR assay. Sourced from immuneACCESS, this table was stored by TCRdb with only in-frame sequences that have V and J called. A share of the clones is absent; for the studies checked, an unresolved V gene accounts for under half, and the remainder has no known explanation. This sample holds around 120,000 clones; 87% were observed only once. The ten largest clones take up roughly 8.2% of the sample. Input material: peripheral blood. The receptor source for this set is a human donor in a cohort sampled during active COVID-19.

The V and J genes are TRBV10-3 and TRBJ2-7; 9 nucleotides line up with TRBD2. Germline CDR1 ENHRY, CDR2 SYGVKD. V was pared by 4 bases and J by 2 bases, with 6 bases of the junction left unmatched. This CDR3 comprises 15 residues. CDR3 sequence: CAISGSGRNTYEQYF. CDR3 DNA: TGTGCCATCAGTGGGAGCGGGAGGAACACCTACGAGCAGTACTTC.

This CDR3 reads CASSPAGGSTYEQYF. In DNA form, the CDR3 reads TGCGCCAGCAGCCCAGCAGGAGGCTCGACCTACGAGCAGTACTTC. This chain joins TRBV5-1 and TRBJ2-7; TRBD2 is a possible D gene (5 bases). Trimming took off 4 bases at V and 2 bases at J, with 16 bases between the two ends. The CDR3 is 15 amino acids. The germline gives CDR1 SGHRS, CDR2 YFSETQ.

The genes are TRBV12-3 or TRBV12-4 and TRBJ1-1, with TRBD1 identical over 7 bases. The CDR3 is 13 residues long. Unmatched junction bases numbered 7, after V lost 7 bases and J lost 5 bases. The CDR3 nucleotides are TGTGCCAGCATTGTTAGGGGGCGAACTGAAGCTTTCTTT. Its protein product is CASIVRGRTEAFF.

The chain couples TRBV5-4 to TRBJ2-5, with 11 positions matching TRBD1. Germline V lookup: CDR1 SGHNT, CDR2 YYREEE (reference sequence). Trimming removed 2 bases from V and 2 bases from J; junction bases left unmatched: 5. CDR3 length: 16 residues. In DNA form, the CDR3 reads TGTGCCAGCAGCTTAGGGGACAGGGGGGGGCAAGAGACCCAGTACTTC. It yields the protein CASSLGDRGGQETQYF.

The chain employs TRBV3-1 (or the pseudogene TRBV3-2) and TRBJ2-7; TRBD1 matches 9 bases. The V gene's germline CDR1 is LGHDT and CDR2 YNNKEL (reference sequence). The CDR3 sequence is 16 residues long. J lost 1 base, V lost 0 bases, and 4 bases had no gene match. DNA of the CDR3: TGTGCCAGCAGCCAAGATCACGGGACAGGGTCCTACGAGCAGTACTTC. Its translation: CASSQDHGTGSYEQYF.

This clone was counted once. The chain recombines TRBV10-3 with TRBJ2-6; TRBD2 matches at 7 bases. Germline CDR1 ENHRY, CDR2 SYGVKD. The CDR3 is made up of 15 amino acids. The ends lost 8 bases at V and 2 bases at J; junction bases unmatched: 6. CDR3 residues: CAIGREETGANVLTF. CDR3 nucleotide sequence: TGTGCCATCGGCCGGGAGGAGACTGGGGCCAACGTCCTGACTTTC.

J is TRBJ1-2 and V is TRBV14, with TRBD1 identical over 7 bases. The CDR3 length is 15 residues. J lost 4 bases, V lost 4 bases, and 9 bases had no gene match. The germline CDR1 and CDR2 sequences are SGHDN and FVKESK. CDR3 residues: CASSPPGQNLYGYTF. Here the CDR3 DNA reads TGTGCCAGCAGCCCGCCGGGACAGAATCTCTATGGCTACACCTTC. Filled out from reference TRBV14 and TRBJ1-2, the complete variable domain reads EAGVTQFPSHSVIEKGQTVTLRCDPISGHDNLYWYRRVMGKEIKFLLHFVKESKQDESGMPNNRFLAERTGGTYSTLKVQPAELEDSGVYFCASSPPGQNLYGYTFGSGTRLTVV.

The chain recombines TRBV18 with TRBJ2-7; D is possibly TRBD1 (5 bases). Trimming stripped 2 bases from V and 5 bases from J, with 13 bases between. The CDR3 has 14 residues. Germline V gene data show CDR1 as KGHSH and CDR2 as LQKENI. The CDR3 DNA reads as TGTGCCAGCTCACCAGTCCAGGGTATTAACGAGCAGTACTTC. Translation gives CASSPVQGINEQYF.

J is TRBJ1-1 and V is TRBV5-1; no clear D gene. The CDR3 is 16 residues long. Germline assignment: CDR1 SGHRS and CDR2 YFSETQ. V was shortened by 1 base and J by 1 base, with 14 bases between the two germline ends. This CDR3 reads CASSLFFSARNTEAFF. CDR3 coding DNA: TGCGCCAGCAGCTTGTTTTTTAGCGCAAGGAACACTGAAGCTTTCTTT.

V usage is TRBV7-6 and J usage is TRBJ2-1, with D possibly TRBD2 on 5 matching bases. This CDR3 spans 17 amino acids. Germline V gene data show CDR1 as SGHVS and CDR2 as FNYEAQ. The V end lost 3 bases, the J end lost 1 base, and 16 bases lay between the germline ends. This CDR3 reads CASSFLGVGESYNEQFF. CDR3 coding DNA: TGTGCCAGCAGCTTCCTGGGAGTTGGGGAATCCTACAATGAGCAGTTCTTC.

This sequence joins TRBV6-1 and TRBJ2-1; weak D call: TRBD1 (5 bases). The V and J ends lost 0 bases and 5 bases respectively, with 17 bases between them. CDR1 is MNHNS and CDR2 is SASEGT in the germline V gene. This CDR3 contains 17 residues. As DNA, the CDR3 is TGTGCCAGCAGTGAAGCGCCTAGGGCAGGGATGGACAATGAGCAGTTCTTC. Encoded protein: CASSEAPRAGMDNEQFF.

This clone occurred a few times. This rearrangement joins TRBV11-2 to TRBJ1-3; D is uncertain. In germline, CDR1 is SGHAT, CDR2 FQNNGV. This CDR3 has 16 amino acids. The V end lost 2 bases, the J end lost 0 bases, and 11 bases lay between the germline ends. Here the CDR3 DNA reads TGTGCCAGCAGCTTATATGCGGGCGGCTCTGGAAACACCATATATTTT. Encoded protein: CASSLYAGGSGNTIYF. The complete variable domain, with remaining parts taken from reference TRBV11-2 and TRBJ1-3, reads EAGVAQSPRYKIIEKRQSVAFWCNPISGHATLYWYQQILGQGPKLLIQFQNNGVVDDSQLPKDRFSAERLKGVDSTLKIQPAKLEDSAVYLCASSLYAGGSGNTIYFGEGSWLTVV.

In regard to this clone: This CDR3 is missing its conserved last phenylalanine or tryptophan, likely due to a read error. The DNA is omitted, as the CDR3 cannot be located on it reliably, and the CDR3 follows TCRdb's listing. This chain connects TRBV2 to TRBJ2-2; the table's D call, TRBD1, has no DNA check behind it. The CDR3 length is 12 residues, termini included. Germline CDR1 reads SNHLY; CDR2 reads FYNNEI. The CDR3 is CASKGQGVILVI.

The chain has TRBV6-1 and TRBJ1-4; no firm D call. The CDR3 is 15 residues long. The germline CDR1 and CDR2 sequences are MNHNS and SASEGT. V was clipped by 1 base and J by 3 bases, with 9 bases between them. The CDR3 here is CASSEVRVPNEKLFF. The CDR3 nucleotides read TGTGCCAGCAGTGAAGTGAGAGTCCCTAATGAAAAACTGTTTTTT.

The chain joins TRBV28 to TRBJ2-2; a possible D gene is TRBD2 (6 bases). Germline V gene sequence: CDR1 MDHEN, CDR2 SYDVKM. Trimming took off 5 bases at V and 6 bases at J, with 19 bases between the two ends. The length of the CDR3 is 16 residues. The CDR3 DNA sequence: TGTGCCAGCAGTCCCCTAAGCGGAGGGAGAGCCGGGGAGCTGTTTTTT. Residues: CASSPLSGGRAGELFF.

The gene calls are TRBV3-1 (or the pseudogene TRBV3-2) and TRBJ2-1, with 12 bases identical to TRBD2. This CDR3 contains 17 residues. The V and J ends lost 5 bases and 4 bases, in that order; junction bases with no gene match: 9. Looked up from germline, CDR1 is LGHDT and CDR2 is YNNKEL (reference sequence). The CDR3 here is CASSSRKGTSGYNEQFF. In DNA, the CDR3 is TGTGCCAGCAGCTCAAGAAAAGGGACTAGCGGGTACAATGAGCAGTTCTTC.

The CDR3 DNA follows: TGTGCCAGCAGTGAATTGTCGGGAGGGCCCGCCTACAATGAGCAGTTCTTC. Residues: CASSELSGGPAYNEQFF. This chain joins TRBV25-1 and TRBJ2-1; 8 bases match TRBD2. Germline V gene data show CDR1 as MGHDK and CDR2 as SYGVNS. After removal of 1 base from V and 2 bases from J, the junction contained 7 bases not matched to a gene. There are 17 residues in the CDR3.

The CDR3 here is CASSIGAGGLNQPQHF. The CDR3, as DNA: TGTGCCAGTAGTATAGGGGCCGGGGGGTTAAATCAGCCCCAGCATTTT. This chain joins TRBV19 and TRBJ1-5, with D maybe TRBD1 (5 bases). The CDR3 sequence is 16 residues long. The ends were cut back, 1 base at V and 4 bases at J, with 14 bases in the middle. Looked up from germline, CDR1 is LNHDA and CDR2 is SQIVND (reference sequence).

This clone appeared once. V gene TRBV9 combines with J gene TRBJ1-2, with 9 bases matching TRBD1. In germline, CDR1 is SGDLS, CDR2 YYNGEE. J gave up 1 base and V 4 bases, and 14 bases lay outside the gene matches. The CDR3 spans 18 residues. The CDR3 sequence: CASSYGGQGVFFNYGYTF. CDR3 bases: TGTGCCAGCAGCTACGGGGGACAGGGAGTTTTTTTTAACTATGGCTACACCTTC.

The V gene is TRBV11-3, the J gene TRBJ2-7; D possibly corresponds to TRBD2 (5 bases). The CDR3 length is 15 residues. Trimming took 1 base from V and 2 from J, leaving 12 bases between them. The germline CDR1 and CDR2 sequences are SGHNT and YENEEA. The CDR3 sequence: CASSLGGALTYEQYF. The CDR3, as DNA: TGTGCCAGCAGCTTAGGGGGAGCCCTAACCTACGAGCAGTACTTC.

The V call is TRBV14, the J call TRBJ2-7; D might be TRBD2 (5 bases). CDR1 and CDR2 (germline): SGHDN, FVKESK. The V end lost 1 base, the J end lost 3 bases, and 16 bases lay between the germline ends. This CDR3 contains 16 residues. The CDR3 DNA follows: TGTGCCAGCAGCCAAGGGTTAGCAGGCGGAGGCTACGAGCAGTACTTC. It is translated as CASSQGLAGGGYEQYF.

This chain links TRBV9 with TRBJ1-1; 10 bases match TRBD1. The CDR3 is made up of 17 amino acids. V lost 4 bases and J lost 6; bases outside the gene matches: 15. Germline loops: CDR1 SGDLS, CDR2 YYNGEE. The CDR3: CASSTLRQGAREPEAFF. The CDR3 nucleotides read TGTGCCAGCAGCACCCTGAGACAGGGGGCGCGAGAACCTGAAGCTTTCTTT.

This chain links TRBV6-5 with TRBJ2-1; a weak D match, TRBD2 (5 bases). V was pared by 7 bases and J by 9 bases, with 19 bases between. This CDR3 comprises 14 residues. CDR1 and CDR2 (germline): MNHEY, SVGAGI. CDR3: CASTPGRTGGEQFF. The CDR3 nucleotides are TGTGCCAGCACCCCCGGCAGGACTGGAGGTGAGCAGTTCTTC.